This TCR beta chain originates from a study of cytomegalovirus exposure and HLA in healthy donors. For the study at large: Genotyping of 430 or so donors showed that roughly 83% belonged to the Caucasian-associated ancestry cluster.

13 Jbeta primers and 60 Vbeta primers were used for the PCR. Sequencing used immunoSEQ multiplex PCR; TCRdb keeps in-frame clones, though not all of them. The sample has about 140,000 clones, 70% to 80% seen once. This clone was detected only once. Sequencing was carried out using PBMCs. The source of this sequence is a man aged 25 to 45 in good health and CMV-seronegative.

CDR3 loop: CASSGGSSADTQYF. As DNA, the CDR3 is TGTGCCAGCAGCGGCGGGAGTAGCGCAGATACGCAGTATTTT. V usage is TRBV9 and J usage is TRBJ2-3, with 7 bases fitting TRBD2. The CDR3 loop spans 14 amino acids. Germline V gives CDR1 SGDLS, CDR2 YYNGEE. Trimming took 3 bases from V and 4 from J; bases not matched to a gene: 5.